A single sample gave rise to the 21 T cell receptor beta chains below, sequenced in a study of cytomegalovirus exposure and HLA in healthy donors. This PCR relied on a set of 60 Vbeta primers and 13 Jbeta primers. The table came from immunoSEQ multiplex PCR; TCRdb's copy has only in-frame clones and leaves some out. The sample lists roughly 200,000 clones; about 70% were seen once. The sample comprised PBMCs. Receptors were obtained from a woman aged 25-40 years in good health and CMV-seronegative.

The table lists this clone with a count of one. This rearrangement joins TRBV7-9 to TRBJ1-2, with TRBD1 matching 7 bases. The CDR3 consists of 18 residues. Germline lookup yields CDR1 SEHNR and CDR2 FQNEAQ (reference sequence). V shed 5 bases, J shed 2 bases, and the junction held 17 bases outside the gene matches. The CDR3 loop is CASSLHIRQGGRNYGYTF. Here the CDR3 DNA reads TGTGCCAGCAGCCTCCATATCCGACAGGGCGGACGGAACTATGGCTACACCTTC.

The chain uses TRBV5-1 and TRBJ1-2; D is unclear. This CDR3 is 12 amino acids long. The V end was cut by 0 bases, the J end by 8 bases, with 8 bases between. Germline values: CDR1 SGHRS, CDR2 YFSETQ. The CDR3 reads CASSLGLFGYTF. The CDR3 region has the DNA TGCGCCAGCAGCTTGGGACTTTTCGGCTACACCTTC. The whole variable domain, remainder taken from reference TRBV5-1 and TRBJ1-2, is KAGVTQTPRYLIKTRGQQVTLSCSPISGHRSVSWYQQTPGQGLQFLFEYFSETQRNKGNFPGRFSGRQFSNSRSEMNVSTLELGDSALYLCASSLGLFGYTFGSGTRLTVV.

This chain links TRBV4-3 with TRBJ2-3, with D maybe TRBD2 (5 bases). Germline V CDR1 and CDR2: LGHNA, YSLEER. V was cut by 4 bases and J by 0 bases, with 11 bases left in between. CDR3 length: 15 amino acids. DNA of the CDR3: TGCGCCAGCAGCCCTGGAAGGACTAGCACAGATACGCAGTATTTT. This translates into CASSPGRTSTDTQYF.

The chain joins TRBV7-9 to TRBJ2-7; TRBD1 matches 10 bases. The length of the CDR3 is 16 residues. Looked up from germline, CDR1 is SEHNR and CDR2 is FQNEAQ (reference sequence). V shed 0 bases and J 5 bases; nucleotides not matched to a gene: 7. The CDR3 region has the DNA TGTGCCAGCAGCTTAGCCCCGGGACAGGGGATCAACGAGCAGTACTTC. This gives the protein CASSLAPGQGINEQYF. Combining the CDR3 with reference TRBV7-9 and TRBJ2-7 gives the whole variable domain DTGVSQNPRHKITKRGQNVTFRCDPISEHNRLYWYRQTLGQGPEFLTYFQNEAQLEKSRLLSDRFSAERPKGSFSTLEIQRTEQGDSAMYLCASSLAPGQGINEQYFGPGTRLTVT.

The rearrangement uses TRBV7-3 and TRBJ2-1; maybe TRBD1 (5 bases). Deletions cut 2 bases from V and 10 bases from J, with 6 bases between. This CDR3 is built from 11 residues. Germline CDR1 and CDR2: SGHTA and FQGTGA. The CDR3 coding sequence is TGTGCCAGCAGCTTAGGGGCCGAGCAGTTCTTC. Translated: CASSLGAEQFF.

This chain links TRBV6-5 with TRBJ2-2; unclear D gene. The germline V gene encodes CDR1 MNHEY and CDR2 SVGAGI. This CDR3 region has 12 residues. V shed 8 bases and J shed 3 bases, with 7 bases lying between them. The CDR3 DNA reads as TGTGCCAGCCTGGCGGACACCGGGGAGCTGTTTTTT. This encodes CASLADTGELFF.

V and J are TRBV30 and TRBJ1-5; D is uncertain. The CDR3 has 12 residues. Trimming cost V 2 bases and J 4 bases, with 6 bases left between them. The germline gives CDR1 GTSNPN, CDR2 SVGIG (reference sequence). In nucleotides, the CDR3 is TGTGCCTGGAGTAACGGTAATCAGCCCCAGCATTTT. Protein sequence: CAWSNGNQPQHF.

V gene TRBV7-2 combines with J gene TRBJ2-7, with D possibly being TRBD2 (5 bases). Trimming left V 5 bases short and J 7 bases short, with 24 bases between. The CDR3 runs 16 residues. Germline loops: CDR1 SGHTA, CDR2 FQGNSA. In DNA form, the CDR3 reads TGTGCCAGCAGCCGAAAAGTTCAGGTCGGGGATATGGAGCAGTACTTC. The encoded protein is CASSRKVQVGDMEQYF. The whole variable domain, filled in from reference TRBV7-2 and TRBJ2-7, reads GAGVSQSPSNKVTEKGKDVELRCDPISGHTALYWYRQSLGQGLEFLIYFQGNSAPDKSGLPSDRFSAERTGGSVSTLTIQRTQQEDSAVYLCASSRKVQVGDMEQYFGPGTRLTVT.

This chain connects TRBV7-8 to TRBJ1-2, with 8 bases fitting TRBD1. This CDR3 is built from 15 residues. Trimming removed 2 bases from V and 3 bases from J; junction bases left unmatched: 5. Germline CDR1 and CDR2: SGHVS and FQNEAQ. The CDR3 sequence: CASSLFGQGDYGYTF. The CDR3 DNA reads as TGTGCCAGCAGCTTATTCGGACAGGGAGACTATGGCTACACCTTC.

The genes are TRBV4-1 and TRBJ2-2; 8 bases fit TRBD1. Trimming at V came to 4 bases and at J to 6 bases, leaving 10 bases not matched to a gene. Germline V gene sequence: CDR1 MGHRA, CDR2 YSYEKL. The CDR3 consists of 16 residues. As DNA, the CDR3 is TGCGCCAGCAGCCTCCGAATCGGACAGGGTTCCGGGGAGCTGTTTTTT. Encoded protein: CASSLRIGQGSGELFF.

The chain joins TRBV6-5 to TRBJ1-1; the D is unclear. There are 13 residues in the CDR3. In germline, CDR1 is MNHEY, CDR2 SVGAGI. The germline V and J ends were trimmed by 7 bases and 1 base, with 10 bases remaining between them. The CDR3 nucleotides read TGTGCCAGCACCCTTACAAGGAACACTGAAGCTTTCTTT. Amino acids: CASTLTRNTEAFF.

This rearrangement joins TRBV30 to TRBJ2-2, with D uncertain. V shed 2 bases and J shed 3 bases, with 4 bases lying between them. The germline V gene encodes CDR1 GTSNPN and CDR2 SVGIG (reference sequence). The CDR3 sequence is 12 residues long. The CDR3 reads CAWSPYTGELFF. DNA for the CDR3: TGTGCCTGGAGTCCCTACACCGGGGAGCTGTTTTTT.

The chain has TRBV4-2 and TRBJ2-2; 10 bases agree with TRBD1. The germline V gene encodes CDR1 LGHNA and CDR2 YNFKEQ. The CDR3 is made up of 17 amino acids. Unmatched junction bases numbered 11, after V lost 3 bases and J lost 7 bases. CDR3 nucleotides: TGTGCCAGCAGCCACGTACAGACAGGGGGCCTTGGCGGGGAGCTGTTTTTT. Amino acid sequence: CASSHVQTGGLGGELFF.

The sample holds a few counts of this clone. No conserved phenylalanine or tryptophan is present at the end of the CDR3, so a read error is the likely explanation. The genes are TRBV4-1 and TRBJ2-3; 7 positions agree with TRBD2. Unmatched junction bases numbered 7, after V lost 7 bases and J lost 0 bases. The CDR3 length is 15 residues. Per the germline V gene, CDR1 is MGHRA and CDR2 is YSYEKL. The CDR3 loop is CASKKRGASTDTQYL. As DNA, the CDR3 is TGCGCCAGCAAAAAGCGGGGAGCAAGCACAGATACGCAGTATCTT.

This clone has a single count. One junction end disagrees with the germline gene, perhaps due to a read error. The chain couples TRBV7-9 to TRBJ1-2, with 7 bases fitting TRBD1. The CDR3 spans 16 residues. Germline V CDR1 and CDR2: SEHNR, FQNEAQ (reference sequence). CDR3 bases: TGTTCCAGCAGCTTAAGTACCGGGACAGTTCTCTATGGCTACACCTTC. This sequence encodes CSSSLSTGTVLYGYTF.

Only a few counts were recorded for this clone. CDR3 residues: CASSQDRTNHEQYF. The CDR3 DNA sequence: TGTGCCAGCAGCCAGGACCGGACAAACCACGAGCAGTACTTC. V usage is TRBV11-2 and J usage is TRBJ2-7; D possibly corresponds to TRBD1 (5 bases). The V and J ends lost 5 bases and 5 bases respectively, with 16 bases between them. CDR3 size: 14 residues. Looked up from germline, CDR1 is SGHAT and CDR2 is FQNNGV.

The chain carries TRBV2 and TRBJ1-2, with D hard to call. The CDR3 is made up of 15 amino acids. Trimming shortened V by 4 bases and J by 5 bases, and 17 bases separated the two germline ends. The germline V gene has CDR1 SNHLY and CDR2 FYNNEI. CDR3 nucleotides: TGTGCCAGCAGTGGTCCCAGGAGGGAAGGGTATGGCTACACCTTC. Its protein product is CASSGPRREGYGYTF.

The chain couples TRBV6-5 to TRBJ2-1, with D unclear. The CDR3 runs to 14 residues. Germline CDR1 MNHEY, CDR2 SVGAGI. V shed 2 bases and J shed 5 bases, with 10 bases lying between them. CDR3 in amino acids: CASSYADTHNEQFF. CDR3 DNA: TGTGCCAGCAGTTACGCCGACACTCACAATGAGCAGTTCTTC.

This clone was recorded at least ten times. The rearrangement uses TRBV6-5 and TRBJ2-1, with 8 bases identical to TRBD1. Trimming at V came to 6 bases and at J to 9 bases, leaving 7 bases not matched to a gene. This CDR3 region has 13 residues. Germline V gives CDR1 MNHEY, CDR2 SVGAGI. CDR3 amino acids: CASRPGGWREQFF. Written as DNA, the CDR3 is TGTGCCAGCAGACCAGGGGGCTGGCGTGAGCAGTTCTTC.

The chain joins TRBV5-1 to TRBJ2-5; D is ambiguous. The closer fit of TRBJ2-7 to the DNA end suggests the J call may be wrong. This CDR3 spans 13 amino acids. CDR1 SGHRS and CDR2 YFSETQ come from the germline V gene. The CDR3 DNA reads TGCGCCAGCAGTCGCGACGCCGACTACGAGCAGTACTTC. As protein: CASSRDADYEQYF.

This chain joins TRBV4-2 and TRBJ1-1; tentatively, D is TRBD1 (5 bases). Germline CDR1 reads LGHNA; CDR2 reads YNFKEQ. Trimming removed 0 bases at V and 6 bases at J, with 11 bases between. This CDR3 has 14 amino acids. The DNA of the CDR3 is TGTGCCAGCAGCCAAGACCGGGGGGTCCCTGAAGCTTTCTTT. The encoded protein is CASSQDRGVPEAFF.